A selection of T cell receptor beta chains follows, all from one sample in a study of shared clonotypes between healthy human individuals. Only in-frame clones appear in the TCRdb table, and some are missing; sequencing was by immunoSEQ multiplex PCR. The sample holds hundreds of thousands of clones, around 80% seen once. The sequenced sample was PBMCs. The receptors were sampled from a woman between 35 and 50 years old in good health. Some clones in this sample may be carry-over from other donors' samples. The CDR3 runs from the conserved cysteine through the conserved F or W. Each record gives: V gene, D gene, clone size, CDR3 protein. A D gene is named only where the DNA matches it firmly. Expanded clones get a size class; other rows say once, few or many, or leave the size out.

V gene: TRBV7-9
D gene: TRBD1
clone size: .
CDR3 protein: CASSRTGGYSNQPQHF

V gene: TRBV29-1
D gene: TRBD1
clone size: once
CDR3 protein: CSVAGQMNTEAFF

V gene: TRBV27
D gene: .
clone size: .
CDR3 protein: CASSPLERVSTGELFF

V gene: TRBV7-2
D gene: TRBD2
clone size: .
CDR3 protein: CASSLSGRPVTF

V gene: TRBV27
D gene: .
clone size: .
CDR3 protein: CASSLSAGDEQYF

V gene: TRBV28
D gene: .
clone size: .
CDR3 protein: CASSTSGGSGEGNQPQHF

V gene: TRBV29-1
D gene: TRBD2
clone size: .
CDR3 protein: CSVGEGTQYF

V gene: TRBV7-9
D gene: TRBD2
clone size: .
CDR3 protein: CASNPSGSGNEQFF

V gene: TRBV5-6
D gene: .
clone size: few
CDR3 protein: CASREGNYGYTF

V gene: TRBV5-1
D gene: .
clone size: .
CDR3 protein: CASSTDLSSPLHF

V gene: TRBV4-2
D gene: .
clone size: .
CDR3 protein: CASSQSDGLEIYGYTF

V gene: TRBV5-1
D gene: .
clone size: .
CDR3 protein: CASREGINTEAFF

V gene: TRBV4-2
D gene: TRBD1
clone size: .
CDR3 protein: CASSTRTGVGWHTEAFF

V gene: TRBV28
D gene: .
clone size: .
CDR3 protein: CASSLLYEQYF

V gene: TRBV27
D gene: TRBD2
clone size: .
CDR3 protein: CASRWGGTRYEQYF

V gene: TRBV7-3
D gene: .
clone size: .
CDR3 protein: CASSLLAVSTDTQYF

V gene: TRBV9
D gene: TRBD1
clone size: .
CDR3 protein: CASSVARRDRGNSYYGYTF

V gene: TRBV15
D gene: TRBD2
clone size: .
CDR3 protein: CATSKRTSGHEQFF